The 5 T cell receptor beta chains below were found in one sample sequenced in a study of memory CD4+ T cells and cytomegalovirus serostatus. Single viable CD3+CD4+CD8-CD45RO+ cells were sorted as the memory CD4+ T cells. Repertoires were generated with immunoSEQ multiplex PCR, while TCRdb's copy carries only in-frame clones and drops some. The sample contains under 85,000 clones, around 82% of which appear only once. The sequencing sample was made of memory CD4+ T cells from blood. The receptors derive from an adult in good health and CMV-seropositive.

This clone occurred a few times. The V and J genes are TRBV19 and TRBJ1-3; D is unresolved. Between the trimmed V and J ends, which lost 5 bases and 2 bases, there was a span of 13 bases. Germline assignment: CDR1 LNHDA and CDR2 SQIVND (reference sequence). The CDR3 runs to 15 residues. CDR3 sequence: CASSPGSGPGNTIYF. The CDR3 nucleotides are TGTGCCAGTAGTCCAGGATCTGGGCCTGGAAACACCATATATTTT.

The sample holds a few counts of this clone. The V call is TRBV11-2, the J call TRBJ1-1, with D hard to call. Germline values: CDR1 SGHAT, CDR2 FQNNGV. The length of the CDR3 is 12 residues. Trimming took off 4 bases at V and 6 bases at J, with 9 bases between the two ends. CDR3 in DNA: TGTGCCAGCAGCTCTAGCCTCGCTGAAGCTTTCTTT. Translated: CASSSSLAEAFF.

This clone was counted only a few times. Here the CDR3 DNA reads TGTGCCAGCAGCCAGCGGGGCCCCACAGATACGCAGTATTTT. Translated, it gives CASSQRGPTDTQYF. The genes are TRBV5-6 and TRBJ2-3; 7 bases agree with TRBD2. This CDR3 comprises 14 residues. The germline gives CDR1 SGHDT, CDR2 YYEEEE. With V trimmed by 4 bases and J by 2 bases, 4 bases remained unmatched.

The chain joins TRBV12-5 to TRBJ2-7; D remains unclear. V was trimmed by 7 bases and J by 3 bases, leaving 16 bases between them. The CDR3 contains 14 residues. Per germline, CDR1 LGHNT and CDR2 FRNRAP. The CDR3: CASEITSTDYEQYV. CDR3 coding DNA: TGTGCTAGTGAAATAACCTCTACCGACTACGAGCAGTACGTC.

The rearrangement uses TRBV4-3 and TRBJ1-2; D perhaps matches TRBD1 (5 bases). The ends were cut back, 0 bases at V and 5 bases at J, with 10 bases in the middle. This CDR3 has 14 residues. In germline, CDR1 is LGHNA, CDR2 YSLEER. This chain's CDR3 is CASSQESRAYGYTF. CDR3 nucleotide sequence: TGCGCCAGCAGCCAAGAGTCCAGGGCTTATGGCTACACCTTC.